Here is one TCR beta chain with its context. The data originate from a study of cytomegalovirus exposure and HLA in healthy donors. The PCR used 60 Vbeta and 13 Jbeta primers. TCRdb's copy holds only in-frame clones and misses some; the assay was immunoSEQ multiplex PCR. The data hold some 140,000 clones, with around four fifths observed a single time. This CDR3 region has 14 residues. The V gene end was trimmed by 0 bases and the J gene end by 7 bases; junction bases not matched to a gene: 0. CDR1 is SGHRS and CDR2 is YFSETQ in the germline V gene. The chain couples TRBV5-1 to TRBJ2-4, with 11 bases fitting TRBD1. The receptor comes from a male donor in good health and CMV-seropositive. The sample was PBMCs. The CDR3: CASSLGDRGNIQYF. The DNA for the CDR3 is TGCGCCAGCAGCTTGGGGGACAGGGGGAACATTCAGTACTTC. Variable domain in full (rest from reference TRBV5-1 and TRBJ2-4): KAGVTQTPRYLIKTRGQQVTLSCSPISGHRSVSWYQQTPGQGLQFLFEYFSETQRNKGNFPGRFSGRQFSNSRSEMNVSTLELGDSALYLCASSLGDRGNIQYFGAGTRLSVL.